What follows are 18 T cell receptor beta chains derived from one specimen sequenced in a study of graft-versus-host responses after intestinal transplantation. These receptors are not linked to any known antigen. The data were produced by immunoSEQ multiplex PCR, yet TCRdb's version contains in-frame clones alone and is incomplete. Of over 75,000 clones in the sample, around nine tenths are singletons; the top ten hold 0.34%. The sequencing used unstimulated CD4+ T cells sorted from spleen or lymph node cells, collected before intestinal transplant. Receptors originate from a human donor who received an intestinal transplant.

The chain is built from TRBV10-3 and TRBJ1-2; 8 positions agree with TRBD1. Trimming removed 2 bases from V and 4 bases from J; junction bases left unmatched: 6. This CDR3 is built from 15 residues. Germline lookup yields CDR1 ENHRY and CDR2 SYGVKD. DNA of the CDR3: TGTGCCATCAGTGAGGGGGGACAGGCTCTCTATGGCTACACCTTC. Its translation is CAISEGGQALYGYTF.

This clone has more than one count but fewer than ten. V and J are TRBV28 and TRBJ1-3, with D possibly matching TRBD1 (5 bases). Trimming pared 2 bases from V and 1 base from J, leaving 12 bases between. In germline, CDR1 is MDHEN, CDR2 SYDVKM. The CDR3 spans 16 residues. The CDR3 protein is CASSLQGTVSGNTIYF. Here the CDR3 DNA reads TGTGCCAGCAGTTTACAGGGCACGGTGTCTGGAAACACCATATATTTT.

The chain has TRBV9 and TRBJ2-1; TRBD2 matches at 11 bases. CDR3 size: 14 residues. V gave up 0 bases and J gave up 10 bases; unmatched junction bases: 3. Germline CDR1 is SGDLS and CDR2 is YYNGEE. The chain's CDR3 is CASSVGLAGHEQFF. The CDR3 bases are TGTGCCAGCAGCGTAGGACTAGCGGGACACGAGCAGTTCTTC.

The J gene is TRBJ2-3, the V gene TRBV6-5; no clear D gene. V dropped 6 bases and J dropped 0 bases, with 13 bases sitting between them. CDR1 MNHEY and CDR2 SVGAGI come from the germline V gene. The CDR3 contains 15 residues. The CDR3 loop reads CASRPRLSSTDTQYF. DNA for the CDR3: TGTGCCAGCAGACCCCGACTTTCAAGCACAGATACGCAGTATTTT.

The genes are TRBV27 and TRBJ1-2; TRBD1 aligns across 8 bases. This CDR3 region has 14 residues. Germline V lookup: CDR1 MNHEY, CDR2 SMNVEV (reference sequence). Unmatched junction bases numbered 3, after V lost 2 bases and J lost 4 bases. The CDR3 here is CASSLKGQGYGYTF. The CDR3 DNA sequence: TGTGCCAGCAGTTTAAAAGGACAGGGCTATGGCTACACCTTC.

The chain uses TRBV5-1 and TRBJ2-1; possibly TRBD2 for D (7 bases). Germline CDR1 is SGHRS and CDR2 is YFSETQ. CDR3 length: 16 residues. V lost 4 bases to trimming and J lost 5 bases, with 19 bases between them. The CDR3 nucleotides read TGCGCCAGCAGCATGCTACAGGGAGGGCCGGACAATGAGCAGTTCTTC. Translated: CASSMLQGGPDNEQFF. Full variable domain (remainder filled in from reference TRBV5-1 and TRBJ2-1): KAGVTQTPRYLIKTRGQQVTLSCSPISGHRSVSWYQQTPGQGLQFLFEYFSETQRNKGNFPGRFSGRQFSNSRSEMNVSTLELGDSALYLCASSMLQGGPDNEQFFGPGTRLTVL.

This chain joins TRBV9 and TRBJ1-5; D remains ambiguous. Trimming pared 4 bases from V and 5 bases from J, leaving 10 bases between. Germline lookup yields CDR1 SGDLS and CDR2 YYNGEE. The length of the CDR3 is 13 residues. The chain's CDR3 is CASSPGVDQPQHF. In DNA form, the CDR3 reads TGTGCCAGCAGCCCCGGGGTTGATCAGCCCCAGCATTTT.

The chain uses TRBV7-9 and TRBJ2-2; D uncertain. CDR3 length: 15 amino acids. Trimming left V 5 bases short and J 2 bases short, with 12 bases between. Germline CDR1 and CDR2: SEHNR and FQNEAQ (reference sequence). The CDR3 nucleotides read TGTGCCAGCAGCGGCCAGACAATAAACACCGGGGAGCTGTTTTTT. This gives the protein CASSGQTINTGELFF. Full variable domain (rest looked up from reference TRBV7-9 and TRBJ2-2): DTGVSQNPRHKITKRGQNVTFRCDPISEHNRLYWYRQTLGQGPEFLTYFQNEAQLEKSRLLSDRFSAERPKGSFSTLEIQRTEQGDSAMYLCASSGQTINTGELFFGEGSRLTVL.

The CDR3 region has the DNA TGTGCCAGCAGTGAAGAATGGGGCGCCCTCCACGAGCAGTACTTC. Its translation is CASSEEWGALHEQYF. This chain joins TRBV2 and TRBJ2-7, with D perhaps matching TRBD1 (5 bases). The CDR3 sequence is 15 residues long. Per germline, CDR1 SNHLY and CDR2 FYNNEI. Trimming pared 1 base from V and 5 bases from J, leaving 15 bases between.

The chain has TRBV5-1 and TRBJ1-6, with D possibly TRBD1 on 6 matching bases. From germline, CDR1 is SGHRS and CDR2 YFSETQ. Trimming pared 6 bases from V and 8 bases from J, leaving 18 bases between. The CDR3 loop spans 15 amino acids. The CDR3 DNA sequence: TGCGCCAGCAAGCCAACGGCAGGGGCAGATTCACCCCTCCACTTT. Encoded protein: CASKPTAGADSPLHF.

J is TRBJ2-2 and V is TRBV18; 7 bases agree with TRBD1. There are 15 residues in the CDR3. The germline V gene encodes CDR1 KGHSH and CDR2 LQKENI. Trimming took 2 bases from V and 5 from J; bases not matched to a gene: 5. CDR3 DNA sequence: TGTGCCAGCTCACCATTCGAACAGGGGACCGGGGAGCTGTTTTTT. Translation gives CASSPFEQGTGELFF.

Written as DNA, the CDR3 is TGTGCCAGCAGCTTAGATCGACTAGCGGAGACCCAGTACTTC. Translation gives CASSLDRLAETQYF. This sequence joins TRBV11-3 and TRBJ2-5; 8 bases fit TRBD2. Germline trimming cut 0 bases from V and 5 bases from J; bases unmatched to any gene: 2. The CDR3 consists of 14 residues. Germline CDR1 reads SGHNT; CDR2 reads YENEEA.

The chain couples TRBV4-1 to TRBJ2-3; TRBD2 matches 10 bases. There are 16 residues in the CDR3. The J segment lost 0 bases and the V segment lost 3 bases, leaving 3 bases of the junction unmatched. Germline V CDR1 and CDR2: MGHRA, YSYEKL. For the CDR3, the DNA is TGCGCCAGCAGCCACCGACTAGCGGGTAGCACAGATACGCAGTATTTT. Encoded protein: CASSHRLAGSTDTQYF.

The V call is TRBV5-8, the J call TRBJ1-1; maybe TRBD1 (5 bases). Germline CDR1 reads SGHTS; CDR2 reads YDEGEE. The CDR3 sequence is 11 residues long. V was pared by 2 bases and J by 11 bases, with 10 bases between. CDR3 region: CASSLKGVAFF. DNA for the CDR3: TGTGCCAGCAGCTTAAAAGGGGTGGCTTTCTTT. The variable domain in full, completed from reference TRBV5-8 and TRBJ1-1, reads EAGVTQSPTHLIKTRGQQATLRCSPISGHTSVYWYQQALGLGLQFLLWYDEGEERNRGNFPPRFSGRQFPNYSSELNVNALELEDSALYLCASSLKGVAFFGQGTRLTVV.

This clone was picked up one time. The genes are TRBV4-1 and TRBJ2-2; possible D gene TRBD1, 6 bases. The V gene lost 4 bases and the J gene lost 8 bases, with 23 bases spanning the gap. This CDR3 spans 17 amino acids. The germline CDR1 and CDR2 sequences are MGHRA and YSYEKL. CDR3: CASSPPDRGKGSGELFF. The CDR3 DNA follows: TGCGCCAGCAGCCCCCCGGACAGAGGCAAAGGCTCGGGGGAGCTGTTTTTT.

This clone was seen only a few times. V gene TRBV2 combines with J gene TRBJ2-3, with unresolved D. Germline assignment: CDR1 SNHLY and CDR2 FYNNEI. The CDR3 totals 14 residues. V was trimmed by 6 bases and J by 2 bases, leaving 12 bases between them. CDR3 sequence: CASRRLANTDTQYF. The CDR3 DNA reads TGTGCCAGCAGACGTTTGGCCAACACAGATACGCAGTATTTT.

The chain joins TRBV5-1 to TRBJ2-2; TRBD1 is a possible D gene (5 bases). This CDR3 contains 15 residues. Trimming left V 1 base short and J 1 base short, with 8 bases between. CDR1 and CDR2 (germline): SGHRS, YFSETQ. The CDR3 sequence is CASSLLRGNTGELFF. The CDR3 DNA reads TGCGCCAGCAGCTTGTTAAGGGGGAACACCGGGGAGCTGTTTTTT.

The rearrangement joins TRBV7-6 to TRBJ2-1, with TRBD2 matching 10 bases. The CDR3 totals 15 residues. CDR1 and CDR2 from the germline V gene are SGHVS and FNYEAQ. The ends lost 5 bases at V and 7 bases at J; junction bases unmatched: 8. CDR3 nucleotide sequence: TGTGCCAGCAGCGACGCCGGGACTAGCGAGAATGAGCAGTTCTTC. Translating it yields CASSDAGTSENEQFF.